The 3 T cell receptor beta chains listed next were all sequenced from one sample in a study of T cell responses to AZD1222 COVID-19 vaccine (dated by TCRdb to the early 2020s). The sample's time point, from its label and the paper: about 28 days (+/-7) after the second vaccine dose. The protocol used for the library was the immunoSEQ multiplex PCR assay. Imported from immuneACCESS, the table was reduced by TCRdb to in-frame sequences with V and J called. These copies leave out some clones; in studies compared against another copy, an unresolved V gene accounts for under half, and the cause of the remainder is not known. The sample has 53,000 or so clones on record, approximately 86% of them singletons. Clones ranked in the top ten supply around 6.5% of the sample. The input for sequencing was peripheral blood, taken 28 days after the second AZD1222 dose. The receptors stem from an adult who received the AZD1222 COVID-19 vaccine.

The CDR3 here is CASSTPGQGLYEQYF. The DNA of the CDR3 is TGTGCCAGCAGTACACCGGGACAGGGGCTCTACGAGCAGTACTTC. The chain has TRBV28 and TRBJ2-7, with 10 positions matching TRBD1. Germline CDR1 reads MDHEN; CDR2 reads SYDVKM. The CDR3 consists of 15 residues. J gave up 3 bases and V 5 bases, and 7 bases lay outside the gene matches.

This clone has only a few counts. The chain combines TRBV24-1 with TRBJ2-3; 9 nucleotides agree with TRBD2. This CDR3 region has 15 residues. V lost 6 bases and J lost 3; bases outside the gene matches: 6. CDR1 and CDR2 (germline): KGHDR, SFDVKD. DNA for the CDR3: TGTGCCACCAGTTCCCTAGCGGGATCGACAGATACGCAGTATTTT. Protein product: CATSSLAGSTDTQYF.

The chain has TRBV5-4 and TRBJ1-5; the D gene is possibly TRBD1 (5 bases). CDR3 length equals 13 residues. Germline-derived CDR1 and CDR2 are SGHNT and YYREEE (reference sequence). Trimming took off 3 bases at V and 8 bases at J, with 12 bases between the two ends. CDR3 in amino acids: CASSSGGVEPQHF. DNA for the CDR3: TGTGCCAGCAGCTCCGGAGGGGTCGAGCCCCAGCATTTT.